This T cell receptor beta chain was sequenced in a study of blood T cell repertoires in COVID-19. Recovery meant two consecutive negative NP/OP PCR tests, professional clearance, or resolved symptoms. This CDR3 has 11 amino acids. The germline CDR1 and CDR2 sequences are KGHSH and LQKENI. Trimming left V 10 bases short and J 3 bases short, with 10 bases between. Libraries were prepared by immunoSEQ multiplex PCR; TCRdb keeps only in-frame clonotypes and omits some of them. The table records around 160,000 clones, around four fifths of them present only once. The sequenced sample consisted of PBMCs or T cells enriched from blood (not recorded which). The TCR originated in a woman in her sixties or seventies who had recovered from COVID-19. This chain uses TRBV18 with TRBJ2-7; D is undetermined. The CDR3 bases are TGTGCCACCGCGGAAAACTACGAGCAGTACTTC. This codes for CATAENYEQYF. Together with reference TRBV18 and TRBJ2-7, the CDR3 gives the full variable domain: NAGVMQNPRHLVRRRGQEARLRCSPMKGHSHVYWYRQLPEEGLKFMVYLQKENIIDESGMPKERFSAEFPKEGPSILRIQQVVRGDSAAYFCATAENYEQYFGPGTRLTVT.